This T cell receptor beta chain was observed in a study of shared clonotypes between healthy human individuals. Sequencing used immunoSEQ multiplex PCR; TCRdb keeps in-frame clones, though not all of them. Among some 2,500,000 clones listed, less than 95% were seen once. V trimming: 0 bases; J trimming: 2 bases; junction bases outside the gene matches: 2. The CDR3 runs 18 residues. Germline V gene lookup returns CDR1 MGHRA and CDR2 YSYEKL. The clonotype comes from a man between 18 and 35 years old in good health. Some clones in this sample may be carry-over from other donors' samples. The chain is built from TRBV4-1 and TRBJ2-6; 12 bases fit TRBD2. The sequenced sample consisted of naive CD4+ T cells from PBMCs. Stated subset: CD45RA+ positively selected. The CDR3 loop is CASSQDRLAGAGANVLTF. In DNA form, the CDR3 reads TGCGCCAGCAGCCAAGATAGACTAGCGGGAGCTGGGGCCAACGTCCTGACTTTC.